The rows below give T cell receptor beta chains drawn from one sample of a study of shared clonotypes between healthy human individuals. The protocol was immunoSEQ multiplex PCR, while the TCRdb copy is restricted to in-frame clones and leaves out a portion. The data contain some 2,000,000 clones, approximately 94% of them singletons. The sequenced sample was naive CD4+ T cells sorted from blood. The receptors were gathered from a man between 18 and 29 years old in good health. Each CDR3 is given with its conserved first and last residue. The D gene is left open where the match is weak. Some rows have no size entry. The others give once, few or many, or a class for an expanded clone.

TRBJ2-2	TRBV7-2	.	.	CASSLGGGNTGELFF	TGTGCCAGCAGCTTAGGGGGCGGGAACACCGGGGAGCTGTTTTTT
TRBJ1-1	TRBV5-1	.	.	CASSVLQGTTEAFF	TGCGCCAGCAGCGTACTACAGGGAACCACTGAAGCTTTCTTT
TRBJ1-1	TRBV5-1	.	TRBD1	CASSLFRGENTEAFF	TGCGCCAGCAGCTTATTCAGGGGGGAGAACACTGAAGCTTTCTTT
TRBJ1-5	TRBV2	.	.	CASTQGEGNQPQHF	TGTGCCAGCACCCAAGGGGAGGGGAATCAGCCCCAGCATTTT
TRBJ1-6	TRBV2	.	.	CASSEVGNSPLHF	TGTGCCAGCAGTGAAGTTGGGAATTCACCCCTCCACTTT
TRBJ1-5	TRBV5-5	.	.	CASSLNSNQPQHF	TGTGCCAGCAGCTTGAACTCTAATCAGCCCCAGCATTTT
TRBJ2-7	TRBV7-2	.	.	CASSLAAAGGYHEQYF	TGTGCCAGCAGCTTAGCTGCGGCAGGGGGGTACCACGAGCAGTACTTC
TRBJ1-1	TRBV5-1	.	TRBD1	CASSPTGVSNTEAFF	TGCGCCAGCAGCCCGACAGGGGTTTCGAACACTGAAGCTTTCTTT
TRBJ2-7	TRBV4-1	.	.	CASSPRASSYEQYF	TGCGCCAGCAGCCCTCGCGCTAGCTCCTACGAGCAGTACTTC
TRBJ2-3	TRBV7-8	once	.	CASSLVSASTDTQYF	TGTGCCAGCAGCTTAGTTTCGGCTAGCACAGATACGCAGTATTTT
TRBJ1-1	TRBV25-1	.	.	CASSLTGNTEAFF	TGTGCCAGCAGTCTGACAGGGAACACTGAAGCTTTCTTT
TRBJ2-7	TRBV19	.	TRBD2	CASSRTSGAYEQYF	TGTGCCAGTAGTAGGACTAGCGGAGCCTACGAGCAGTACTTC
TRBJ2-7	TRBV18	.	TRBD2	CASSRLAGPTEQYF	TGTGCCAGCTCAAGACTAGCGGGACCCACCGAGCAGTACTTC
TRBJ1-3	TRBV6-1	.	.	CASTGQGGNTIYF	TGTGCCAGCACGGGGCAGGGTGGAAACACCATATATTTT
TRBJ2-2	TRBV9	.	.	CASSVVRNTGELFF	TGTGCCAGCAGCGTAGTTAGGAACACCGGGGAGCTGTTTTTT
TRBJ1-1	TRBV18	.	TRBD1	CASSPRQGEMNTEAFF	TGTGCCAGCTCCCCTCGACAGGGGGAGATGAACACTGAAGCTTTCTTT
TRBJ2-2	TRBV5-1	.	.	CASSSSRSTGELFF	TGCGCCAGCAGTTCGTCGAGGTCCACCGGGGAGCTGTTTTTT
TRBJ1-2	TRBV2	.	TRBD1	CASSEARDRGGYTF	TGTGCCAGCAGTGAAGCGCGAGACAGGGGCGGCTACACCTTC
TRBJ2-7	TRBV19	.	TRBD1	CASSIATGAMGYEQYF	TGTGCCAGTAGTATAGCGACAGGGGCCATGGGGTACGAGCAGTACTTC
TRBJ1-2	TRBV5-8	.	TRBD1	CASSNYPGQGYRSRYTF	TGTGCCAGCAGCAATTACCCGGGACAGGGTTATCGCTCACGCTACACCTTC
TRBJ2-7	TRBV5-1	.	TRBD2	CASPLAGQTYEQYF	TGCGCCAGCCCCTTAGCGGGGCAGACCTACGAGCAGTACTTC
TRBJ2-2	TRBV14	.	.	CASSIGQGWTGELFF	TGTGCCAGCAGCATCGGGCAGGGATGGACCGGGGAGCTGTTTTTT
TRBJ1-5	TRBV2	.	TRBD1	CASTQSGTGKLGNQPQHF	TGTGCCAGTACTCAATCCGGGACAGGGAAGTTGGGCAATCAGCCCCAGCATTTT
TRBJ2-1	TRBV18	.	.	CASSSGPRANNEQFF	TGTGCCAGCTCGTCGGGACCCCGAGCCAACAATGAGCAGTTCTTC
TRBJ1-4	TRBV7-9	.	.	CASSTGRKATNEKLFF	TGTGCCAGCAGTACCGGACGGAAAGCAACTAATGAAAAACTGTTTTTT
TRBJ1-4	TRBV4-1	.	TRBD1	CASSPGDRGLEKLFF	TGCGCCAGCAGCCCGGGGGACAGGGGGCTTGAAAAACTGTTTTTT
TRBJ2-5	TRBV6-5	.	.	CASSSSGLQETQYF	TGTGCCAGCAGTTCCTCGGGACTTCAAGAGACCCAGTACTTC
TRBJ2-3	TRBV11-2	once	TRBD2	CASSLDRGVRGTDTQYF	TGTGCCAGCAGCTTAGATCGGGGGGTTCGGGGCACAGATACGCAGTATTTT
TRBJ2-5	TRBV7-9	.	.	CASSVPRGGSLETQYF	TGTGCCAGCAGCGTACCCAGGGGCGGGAGTTTGGAGACCCAGTACTTC
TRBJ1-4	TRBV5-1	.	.	CASSPSDGANEKLFF	TGCGCCAGCAGCCCGTCGGACGGGGCTAATGAAAAACTGTTTTTT
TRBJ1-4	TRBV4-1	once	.	CASSQTDNEKLFF	TGCGCCAGCAGCCAAACTGATAATGAAAAACTGTTTTTT
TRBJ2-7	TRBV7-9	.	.	CASSLGGQEEYF	TGTGCCAGCAGCCTAGGGGGACAAGAGGAGTACTTC
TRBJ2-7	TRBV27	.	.	CASSVTLGRTPYEQYF	TGTGCCAGCAGCGTAACCCTCGGACGGACTCCCTACGAGCAGTACTTC
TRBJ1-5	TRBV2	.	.	CASSRDSGNQPQHF	TGTGCCAGCAGTCGAGACAGCGGCAATCAGCCCCAGCATTTT
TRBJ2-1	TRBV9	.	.	CASSVDSYNEQFF	TGTGCCAGCAGCGTAGATTCCTACAATGAGCAGTTCTTC
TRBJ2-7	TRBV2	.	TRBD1	CASSPGGLSYEQYF	TGTGCCAGCAGCCCAGGGGGTCTATCCTACGAGCAGTACTTC
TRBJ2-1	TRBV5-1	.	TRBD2	CASSLDTSGYNEQFF	TGCGCCAGCAGCTTGGACACTAGCGGATACAATGAGCAGTTCTTC
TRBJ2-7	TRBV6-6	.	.	CASSYSPLGSYEQYF	TGTGCCAGCAGTTACTCCCCCTTGGGCTCCTACGAGCAGTACTTC
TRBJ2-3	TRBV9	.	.	CASSVDPSSRNTQYF	TGTGCCAGCAGCGTGGACCCCTCTAGCAGGAATACGCAGTATTTT
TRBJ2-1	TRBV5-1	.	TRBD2	CASSFGVAGYNEQFF	TGCGCCAGCAGCTTCGGGGTAGCGGGGTACAATGAGCAGTTCTTC
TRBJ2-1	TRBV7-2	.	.	CASSLARGLSYNEQFF	TGTGCCAGCAGCTTAGCGCGGGGCCTCTCCTACAATGAGCAGTTCTTC
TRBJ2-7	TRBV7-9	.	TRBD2	CASSQPGGLDSYEQYF	TGTGCCAGCAGCCAACCTGGGGGACTAGACTCCTACGAGCAGTACTTC